This record covers a single TCR beta chain. What it recognizes is unknown. These data belong to a study of T cells in Graves' hyperthyroidism and ophthalmopathy. The wider study: The authors collected peripheral blood at initial diagnosis, before any treatment.

RNA transcripts served as the template for amplifying TCR beta CDR3 regions. An initial round of RT-PCR targeting the TCR CDR3 relied on the HTBI primer set. In TCRdb, the multiplex PCR reads were re-called with MiXCR into one record per CDR3 protein. Altogether approximately 690,000 distinct CDR3 sequences are present, more than 14% being singletons, with the ten largest covering under 15%. Study results and caveats: Most thyroid clonotypes expanded above 0.001 were also detected in blood.

V shed 6 bases and J shed 6 bases, with 17 bases lying between them. CDR3 size: 13 residues. Germline V gene data show CDR1 as DFQATT and CDR2 as SNEGSKA (reference sequence). Ophthalmopathy patients had Clinical Activity Score at least 3, NOSPECS grade at least 4, duration under 3 months. Fresh peripheral blood, 9.5 to 10 ml of it, supplied the PBMCs. The specimen sequenced was blood. The receptor was derived from a woman in her forties or fifties with Graves' ophthalmopathy. The genes are TRBV20-1 and TRBJ1-2, with D uncertain. The CDR3 region is CSAKDTAGDGYTF. In nucleotides, the CDR3 is TGCAGTGCGAAGGATACGGCAGGTGATGGCTACACCTTC.